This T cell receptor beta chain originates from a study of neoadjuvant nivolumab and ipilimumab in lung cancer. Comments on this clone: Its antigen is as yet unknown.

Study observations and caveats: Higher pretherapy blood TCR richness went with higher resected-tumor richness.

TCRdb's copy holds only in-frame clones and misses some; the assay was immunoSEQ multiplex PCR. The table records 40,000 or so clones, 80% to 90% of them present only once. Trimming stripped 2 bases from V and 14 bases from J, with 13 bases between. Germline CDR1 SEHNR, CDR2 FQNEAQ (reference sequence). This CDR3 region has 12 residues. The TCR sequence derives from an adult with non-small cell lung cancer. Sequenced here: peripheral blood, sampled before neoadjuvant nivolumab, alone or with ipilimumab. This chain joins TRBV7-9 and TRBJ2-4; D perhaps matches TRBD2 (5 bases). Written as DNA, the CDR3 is TGTGCCAGCAGCTTAACGGGATCCGTCGAGTACTTC. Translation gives CASSLTGSVEYF.